Listed below are T cell receptor beta chains from one sample, sequenced in a study of blood T cell repertoires in COVID-19. Profiled with immunoSEQ multiplex PCR; TCRdb holds only in-frame clones, not every one. The sample lists about 180,000 clones, around 80% occurring once. The sequencing sample was made of peripheral blood. The receptor source for this set is a man aged 70-80 years with active or convalescent COVID-19. Both conserved end residues are part of each CDR3. A D gene is named only where the DNA matches it firmly. Where a row states a size, it is once, few, many or the class of an expanded clone; other rows omit it.

J gene,V gene,clone size,D gene,CDR3 DNA,CDR3 protein
TRBJ1-6,TRBV30,few,TRBD1,TGTGCCTCCGGACAGGGGAACAATTCACCCCTCCACTTT,CASGQGNNSPLHF
TRBJ2-7,TRBV30,few,TRBD1,TGTGCCTGGAGTGTCGGAACAGGGGCCTACGAGCAGTACTTC,CAWSVGTGAYEQYF
TRBJ1-3,TRBV7-7,many,NA,TGTGCTAGCAGCCGGGGACTAAATGGAAACACCATATATTTT,CASSRGLNGNTIYF
TRBJ2-1,TRBV5-4,few,NA,TGTGCCAGCAGCGGAGGGGATAATGAGCAGTTCTTC,CASSGGDNEQFF
TRBJ1-2,TRBV29-1,NA,NA,TGCAGCGTCCTGGACAGCAATAACTATGGCTACACCTTC,CSVLDSNNYGYTF
TRBJ2-3,TRBV2,NA,TRBD2,TGTGCCAGCAGACGGACTAGCGGGGACACAGATACGCAGTATTTT,CASRRTSGDTDTQYF
TRBJ2-3,TRBV27,NA,TRBD2,TGTGCCAGCTCGAGCGGGAGATTAGATACGCAGTATTTT,CASSSGRLDTQYF
TRBJ1-2,TRBV6-5,once,TRBD1,TGTGCCAGCAGACCTGGACAGGGGGCGCTTAGTGGCTACACCTTC,CASRPGQGALSGYTF
TRBJ2-2,TRBV4-1,NA,TRBD1,TGCGCCAGCAGCCTAAGACAGGGCCGGTCCACCGGGGAGCTGTTTTTT,CASSLRQGRSTGELFF
TRBJ1-2,TRBV6-2/TRBV6-3,NA,NA,TGTGCCAGCAGTTACGGGACTGTGACACTTTCGGCCTATGGCTACACCTTC,CASSYGTVTLSAYGYTF
TRBJ2-1,TRBV3-1/TRBV3-2,NA,TRBD2,TGTGCCAGCAGCCAAGAGGGACTAGCGGGAGGGCGGGATGAGCAGTTCTTC,CASSQEGLAGGRDEQFF
TRBJ2-1,TRBV25-1,NA,TRBD2,TGTGCCAGCAGTAGAGCGGGAGCGTATGAGCAGTTCTTC,CASSRAGAYEQFF
TRBJ1-1,TRBV3-1/TRBV3-2,NA,NA,TGTGCCAGCAGCCAATACGCGGCTAACACTGAAGCTTTCTTT,CASSQYAANTEAFF
TRBJ1-2,TRBV5-6,many,NA,TGTGCCAGCAGCCCCCCTACCAGCAGGGGTGGCTACACCTTC,CASSPPTSRGGYTF
TRBJ2-1,TRBV11-3,NA,TRBD2,TGTGCCAGCAGCTTAGGGGTGGCAGGCGGGGGTGAGCAGTTCTTC,CASSLGVAGGGEQFF
TRBJ2-1,TRBV6-1,NA,TRBD2,TGTGCCAGCAGTGAAGTCCAGGGTTACGGGACTAAAGATCTTGAGCAGTTCTTC,CASSEVQGYGTKDLEQFF
TRBJ1-4,TRBV11-2,NA,NA,TGTGCCAGCAGCTTGAATTCGGACTCGAGAGGTGTATTGCGCGAAAAACTGTTTTTT,CASSLNSDSRGVLREKLFF
TRBJ2-1,TRBV7-2,NA,TRBD2,TGTGCCAGCAGCTTAGAGGTCGGGGGGGCCCGAGAGCAGTTCTTC,CASSLEVGGAREQFF
TRBJ1-3,TRBV7-2,NA,TRBD1,TGTGCCAGCAGCTCACAGGGGCCGGGCGGAAACACCATATATTTT,CASSSQGPGGNTIYF
TRBJ1-1,TRBV10-3,NA,NA,TGTGCCATCAGTGTAAGGGGGTACACTGAAGCTTTCTTT,CAISVRGYTEAFF
TRBJ1-5,TRBV6-5,NA,NA,TGTGCCAGCAGTCATGACAGCCTTAGCAATCAGCCCCAGCATTTT,CASSHDSLSNQPQHF
TRBJ1-1,TRBV25-1,NA,TRBD1,TGTGCCAGCACACCGAAGGGGGCTAACATGAACACTGAAGCTTTCTTT,CASTPKGANMNTEAFF
TRBJ1-2,TRBV19,NA,TRBD1,TGTGCCAGTAGTCCCCAAGGACAGGGATTCTCCTATGGCTACACCTTC,CASSPQGQGFSYGYTF
TRBJ1-2,TRBV4-3,NA,NA,TGCGCCAGCAGCCAAGCAGGGCTCAGCGACTATGGCTACACCTTC,CASSQAGLSDYGYTF
TRBJ1-2,TRBV19,NA,TRBD1,TGTGCCACCTCGGAAAGGACAGGGAACTATGGCTACACCTTC,CATSERTGNYGYTF
TRBJ1-1,TRBV2,NA,NA,TGTGCCAGCAGTGAACGGTCGATGAACACTGAAGCTTTCTTT,CASSERSMNTEAFF
TRBJ1-1,TRBV5-1,NA,NA,TGCGCCAGCAGCGTGGACAGCCGGAACACTGAAGCTTTCTTT,CASSVDSRNTEAFF
TRBJ1-1,TRBV12-3/TRBV12-4,few,TRBD1,TGTGCCAGCAGTGAGGGACAGGGAGCGGAAGCTTTCTTT,CASSEGQGAEAFF
TRBJ2-7,TRBV15,NA,TRBD2,TGTGCCACCAGCAGAGAAGTTCCGGGAGGGACCTCCTACGAGCAGTACTTC,CATSREVPGGTSYEQYF